This TCR beta chain comes out of a study of T-cell reconstitution after alpha-beta-depleted transplantation in children. After removal of 6 bases from V and 10 bases from J, the junction contained 17 bases not matched to a gene. Germline V gene data show CDR1 as DFQATT and CDR2 as SNEGSKA (reference sequence). The CDR3 sequence is 14 residues long. Unique molecular identifiers were used in preparing the TCRbeta library. A single record per CDR3 protein comes from TCRdb applying MiXCR to the PCR reads. The table lists about 270,000 distinct CDR3 sequences, 9.9% of them singletons, with 10% in the top ten.

J is TRBJ2-5 and V is TRBV20-1, with 7 bases matching TRBD2. The sample here was PBMCs from the stem cell graft donor, taken from the stem cell graft. This TCR came from a human donor who donated a stem cell graft to a child with SCID. The CDR3 sequence: CSANVPGLQEVQYF. The CDR3 bases are TGCAGTGCCAACGTACCGGGACTACAGGAGGTCCAGTACTTC.